Below are 12 T cell receptor beta chains sequenced from a single sample in a study of Tregs in tolerant kidney transplant recipients (dated 2019 in TCRdb). The sample's time point, from its label and the paper: blood sample drawn before combined kidney and bone marrow transplant. Library preparation employed the immunoSEQ multiplex PCR assay. Sourced from immuneACCESS, this table was stored by TCRdb with only in-frame sequences that have V and J called. A share of the clones is absent; for the studies checked, an unresolved V gene accounts for under half, and the remainder has no known explanation. The sample's table covers approximately 30,000 clones. The ten most abundant clones make up approximately 15% of the sample. Sequenced here: CD8+ T cells from blood, sampled before the transplant. The receptors were sampled from a human donor who received a combined kidney and bone marrow transplant.

On this clone: The DNA ends 3 residues before the CDR3 does, and the rest of the CDR3 is filled in from the germline J gene. The chain joins TRBV7-3 to TRBJ2-7, with 8 positions matching TRBD2. Losses at the gene ends were 5 bases for V and 0 bases for J; bases not matched to a gene: 6. Germline values: CDR1 SGHTA, CDR2 FQGTGA. The CDR3 is 15 amino acids. Partial CDR3 DNA: TGTGCCAGCAGCCCCGCCGGGGGGGCCTCCTACGAG. Protein sequence: CASSPAGGASYE. The full CDR3 is CASSPAGGASYEQYF.

Of note for this clone: The read terminates 3 residues before the CDR3 end, so the remaining end is supplied by the germline J gene. The chain has TRBV7-9 and TRBJ2-1; 7 nucleotides line up with TRBD2. The V gene end was trimmed by 10 bases and the J gene end by 5 bases; junction bases not matched to a gene: 14. The germline gives CDR1 SEHNR, CDR2 FQNEAQ (reference sequence). The CDR3 has 15 amino acids. The sequenced CDR3 bases are TGTGCCACCGAACTAGCGACAACCCGGGACAATGAG. Translating gives CATELATTRDNE. The full CDR3 reads CATELATTRDNEQFF.

Worth noting for this clone: The sequenced fragment ends 3 residues before the CDR3 boundary, so the rest is inferred from the germline J gene. The chain couples TRBV19 to TRBJ1-5; the D is unclear. The germline V and J ends were trimmed by 5 bases and 7 bases, with 9 bases remaining between them. Germline V gene lookup returns CDR1 LNHDA and CDR2 SQIVND (reference sequence). This CDR3 region has 12 residues. CDR3 DNA, as far as it was read: TGTGCCAGTAGTGAATCGGGGCAGCCC. Its protein is CASSESGQP. The full CDR3 sequence reads CASSESGQPQHF. The variable domain in full, with the rest retrieved from reference TRBV19 and TRBJ1-5, is DGGITQSPKYLFRKEGQNVTLSCEQNLNHDAMYWYRQDPGQGLRLIYYSQIVNDFQKGDIAEGYSVSREKKESFPLTVTSAQKNPTAFYLCASSESGQPQHFGDGTRLSIL.

The DNA read from the CDR3 is TGTGCCAGCAGTTACCACAACCGGGACACTGCCTACGAG. This sequence encodes CASSYHNRDTAYE. The entire CDR3 protein is CASSYHNRDTAYEQYF. V gene TRBV6-2 or TRBV6-3 combines with J gene TRBJ2-7; D might be TRBD1 (6 bases). The CDR3 end falls 3 residues outside the read, so it is completed with the germline J gene. The CDR3 length is 16 residues. The germline gives CDR1 MNHEY, CDR2 SVGEGT. Trimming took off 2 bases at V and 2 bases at J, with 16 bases between the two ends.

Notes on this clone: The read ends 3 residues shy of where the CDR3 ends; the end is completed using the germline J gene. The chain links TRBV10-3 to TRBJ1-1; D gene ambiguous. This CDR3 is 13 amino acids long. Between the trimmed V and J ends, which lost 4 bases and 1 base, there was a span of 7 bases. Germline CDR1 is ENHRY and CDR2 is SYGVKD. CDR3 DNA, as far as it was read: TGTGCCATCAGTGTAGACACGAACACTGAA. This codes for CAISVDTNTE. The complete CDR3 reads CAISVDTNTEAFF.

As regards this clone: The read finishes 3 residues shy of the CDR3 end, and the germline J gene is used to complete it. The chain uses TRBV7-9 and TRBJ1-1; D ambiguous. The CDR3 length is 13 residues. V was pared by 5 bases and J by 1 base, with 8 bases between. CDR1 is SEHNR and CDR2 is FQNEAQ in the germline V gene (reference sequence). CDR3 in amino acids: CASSPPGNTEAFF. The CDR3 bases that were read are TGTGCCAGCAGCCCCCCGGGGAACACTGAA.

Concerning this clone: The CDR3 goes on 3 residues after the read ends, and that part is filled in from the germline J gene. This chain links TRBV7-3 with TRBJ2-4, with 8 bases that match TRBD2. The CDR3 has 15 residues. The V segment lost 5 bases and the J segment 6 bases; nucleotides outside the gene matches: 9. In germline, CDR1 is SGHTA, CDR2 FQGTGA. The sequenced CDR3 bases are TGTGCCAGCAGCACCCTAGCGGGTGAAAGAAACATT. It is translated as CASSTLAGERNI. Given in full, the CDR3 is CASSTLAGERNIQYF. Supplemented by reference TRBV7-3 and TRBJ2-4, the full variable domain reads GAGVSQTPSNKVTEKGKYVELRCDPISGHTALYWYRQSLGQGPEFLIYFQGTGAADDSGLPNDRFFAVRPEGSVSTLKIQRTERGDSAVYLCASSTLAGERNIQYFGAGTRLSVL.

CDR3 DNA (partial): TGTGCCAGCAGTCCTCTTCAGGGATACACTGAA. It translates to CASSPLQGYTE. In full, the CDR3 reads CASSPLQGYTEAFF. The rearrangement links TRBV2 to TRBJ1-1; D is perhaps TRBD1 (5 bases). Read sequence stops 3 residues before the CDR3 end, and the germline J gene provides the missing end. The CDR3 runs to 14 residues. From germline, CDR1 is SNHLY and CDR2 FYNNEI. V was trimmed by 5 bases and J by 3 bases, leaving 13 bases between them.

On this clone itself: The read ends 3 residues shy of where the CDR3 ends; the end is completed using the germline J gene. The J gene is TRBJ2-7, the V gene TRBV20-1; 9 bases fit TRBD2. V dropped 0 bases and J dropped 1; count of bases not matched to a gene: 1. The CDR3 is 14 amino acids. The germline CDR1 and CDR2 sequences are DFQATT and SNEGSKA (reference sequence). CDR3 bases read: TGCAGTGCTAGAGAAGCGGGGGGTTCCTACGAG. Its protein is CSAREAGGSYE. The CDR3 in full is CSAREAGGSYEQYF.

To note about this clone: The sequenced fragment ends 3 residues before the CDR3 boundary, so the rest is inferred from the germline J gene. This chain joins TRBV13 and TRBJ1-1; D call uncertain. V dropped 6 bases and J dropped 1 base, with 9 bases sitting between them. The CDR3 has 13 amino acids. Germline CDR1 PRHDT, CDR2 FYEKMQ (reference sequence). The part of the CDR3 DNA that was read is TGTGCCAGCAGTGTCTCCCGGAACACTGAA. It codes for CASSVSRNTE. The entire CDR3 reads CASSVSRNTEAFF.

For this clone: The read falls 3 residues short of the CDR3 end, and the missing part is taken from the germline J gene. The chain joins TRBV29-1 to TRBJ1-2; no reliable D call. The germline V gene encodes CDR1 SQVTM and CDR2 ANQGSEA. The CDR3 runs 11 residues. Trimming cost V 7 bases and J 4 bases, with 10 bases left between them. This CDR3 is CSALSVYGYTF. Partial CDR3 DNA: TGCAGCGCATTGTCGGTCTATGGC. Full variable domain (outside the CDR3, taken from reference TRBV29-1 and TRBJ1-2): SAVISQKPSRDICQRGTSLTIQCQVDSQVTMMFWYRQQPGQSLTLIATANQGSEATYESGFVIDKFPISRPNLTFSTLTVSNMSPEDSSIYLCSALSVYGYTFGSGTRLTVV.

Concerning this clone: The read ends 3 residues early relative to the CDR3; the germline J gene fills the gap. The V call is TRBV29-1, the J call TRBJ1-1, with TRBD1 identical over 12 bases. Germline CDR1 is SQVTM and CDR2 is ANQGSEA. Trimming removed 4 bases from V and 0 bases from J; junction bases left unmatched: 6. There are 16 residues in the CDR3. The sequenced part of the CDR3 DNA is TGCAGCGTTGTATCCGGGACAGGGGGCTTGAACACTGAA. Translated: CSVVSGTGGLNTE. Given in full, the CDR3 is CSVVSGTGGLNTEAFF.